The 14 T cell receptor beta chains below come from one sample, sequenced in a study of T cells in tumors after PD-1 blockade. Produced via immunoSEQ multiplex PCR; TCRdb's table is partial and in-frame only. The table lists 20,000 to 25,000 clones, 78% of them singletons. The starting material was PBMCs, obtained before anti-PD-1 treatment. These receptors originate from a human donor with basal cell carcinoma.

The V gene is TRBV6-5, the J gene TRBJ1-2, with 9 positions matching TRBD1. The length of the CDR3 is 15 residues. The V gene's germline CDR1 is MNHEY and CDR2 SVGAGI. Trimming took 6 bases from V and 1 from J; bases not matched to a gene: 6. The CDR3 coding sequence is TGTGCCAGCAGAAGGGACAGGGACCATAACTATGGCTACACCTTC. Protein product: CASRRDRDHNYGYTF.

The J gene is TRBJ2-7, the V gene TRBV10-2; 12 bases line up with TRBD2. This CDR3 is built from 18 residues. Per the germline V gene, CDR1 is WSHSY and CDR2 is SAAADI. V dropped 8 bases and J dropped 3; count of bases not matched to a gene: 17. CDR3: CASRPSGTSGPLGYEQYF. The CDR3, as DNA: TGCGCCAGCCGTCCGTCGGGGACTAGCGGGCCGTTGGGCTACGAGCAGTACTTC.

The rearrangement uses TRBV19 and TRBJ2-1, with 8 bases identical to TRBD2. Germline V gives CDR1 LNHDA, CDR2 SQIVND (reference sequence). V gave up 1 base and J gave up 6 bases; unmatched junction bases: 2. This CDR3 has 14 residues. The CDR3 sequence: CASSIARGGNEQFF. Written as DNA, the CDR3 is TGTGCCAGTAGTATAGCTCGGGGGGGCAATGAGCAGTTCTTC. Variable domain in full (rest from reference TRBV19 and TRBJ2-1): DGGITQSPKYLFRKEGQNVTLSCEQNLNHDAMYWYRQDPGQGLRLIYYSQIVNDFQKGDIAEGYSVSREKKESFPLTVTSAQKNPTAFYLCASSIARGGNEQFFGPGTRLTVL.

The genes are TRBV6-6 and TRBJ2-5, with unresolved D. CDR1 and CDR2 (germline): MNHNY, SVGAGI (reference sequence). The CDR3 spans 10 residues. V dropped 8 bases and J dropped 5 bases, with 6 bases sitting between them. CDR3 region: CASGVETQYF. The CDR3 nucleotides read TGTGCCAGCGGTGTGGAGACCCAGTACTTC.

This chain joins TRBV6-8 and TRBJ2-1, with TRBD2 matching over 7 bases. From germline, CDR1 is MNHGY and CDR2 SAAAGT. The V gene end was trimmed by 11 bases and the J gene end by 0 bases; junction bases not matched to a gene: 22. This CDR3 has 19 residues. For the CDR3, the DNA is TGTGCCCGCTGTTATGGGTGGGGGGGGGAGGGGAGCTCCTACAATGAGCAGTTCTTC. It specifies CARCYGWGGEGSSYNEQFF.

The rearrangement links TRBV4-2 to TRBJ1-4; tentative D call: TRBD1 (5 bases). The V end lost 3 bases, the J end lost 4 bases, and 9 bases lay between the germline ends. Germline assignment: CDR1 LGHNA and CDR2 YNFKEQ. The CDR3 runs 14 residues. The CDR3 DNA follows: TGTGCCAGCAGCCACCTCCAGGGTAATGAAAAACTGTTTTTT. Its translation is CASSHLQGNEKLFF.

The rearrangement uses TRBV5-1 and TRBJ2-1; TRBD1 aligns across 10 bases. V lost 4 bases to trimming and J lost 5 bases; unmatched junction nucleotides: 6. This CDR3 has 15 amino acids. CDR1 SGHRS and CDR2 YFSETQ come from the germline V gene. CDR3 in DNA: TGCGCCAGCAGCCGACGGGACAGGGGCCACAATGAGCAGTTCTTC. Translation gives CASSRRDRGHNEQFF.

This clone was seen once. The chain carries TRBV19 and TRBJ2-4, with D perhaps matching TRBD1 or TRBD2 (5 bases each). V was pared by 1 base and J by 8 bases, with 18 bases between. Germline V gives CDR1 LNHDA, CDR2 SQIVND (reference sequence). This CDR3 is 16 amino acids long. The CDR3 protein is CASSIGDSRGSDIQYF. The CDR3 region has the DNA TGTGCCAGTAGTATAGGCGACAGCCGGGGATCGGACATTCAGTACTTC.

The J gene is TRBJ2-3, the V gene TRBV6-1, with TRBD2 matching 7 bases. The length of the CDR3 is 18 residues. V lost 4 bases and J lost 2; bases outside the gene matches: 15. CDR1 MNHNS and CDR2 SASEGT come from the germline V gene. This CDR3 reads CASSVPPLSGTHTDTQYF. For the CDR3, the DNA is TGTGCCAGCAGTGTACCACCTCTCAGCGGGACCCACACAGATACGCAGTATTTT.

The CDR3, as DNA: TGTGCCAGCAGTGACTCCGACAGTCCCGACGAGCAGTACTTC. This gives the protein CASSDSDSPDEQYF. The chain couples TRBV6-4 to TRBJ2-7, with TRBD1 as a possible D gene (5 bases). Germline CDR1 reads MRHNA; CDR2 reads SNTAGT. The CDR3 totals 14 residues. With 0 bases removed from V and 5 bases from J, the gap between germline ends came to 11 bases.

This chain connects TRBV2 to TRBJ2-7, with D tentatively TRBD1 (6 bases). Per the germline V gene, CDR1 is SNHLY and CDR2 is FYNNEI. V gave up 3 bases and J gave up 4 bases, with 7 bases separating them. The CDR3 totals 12 residues. CDR3 protein: CASSDQGYEQYF. CDR3 coding DNA: TGTGCCAGCAGTGACCAGGGGTACGAGCAGTACTTC.

The chain recombines TRBV29-1 with TRBJ1-1, with 9 bases matching TRBD1. V gave up 3 bases and J gave up 5 bases; unmatched junction bases: 10. Germline CDR1 and CDR2: SQVTM and ANQGSEA. CDR3 length equals 15 residues. CDR3 region: CSVEGTGGSGTEAFF. As DNA, the CDR3 is TGCAGCGTTGAGGGCACAGGGGGCTCGGGGACTGAAGCTTTCTTT.

The chain combines TRBV6-2 or TRBV6-3 with TRBJ2-3; no definite D call. The CDR3 length is 15 residues. V was pared by 0 bases and J by 2 bases, with 9 bases between. From germline, CDR1 is MNHEY and CDR2 SVGEGT. CDR3 region: CASSYSGDHTDTQYF. CDR3 sequence (DNA): TGTGCCAGCAGTTACTCGGGTGACCACACAGATACGCAGTATTTT.

This chain links TRBV19 with TRBJ2-2; D remains unclear. The CDR3 consists of 15 residues. CDR1 is LNHDA and CDR2 is SQIVND in the germline V gene (reference sequence). Trimming cost V 3 bases and J 6 bases, with 14 bases left between them. The CDR3 loop reads CASSIEDLSPGELFF. The DNA of the CDR3 is TGTGCCAGTAGTATCGAGGACCTCAGTCCCGGGGAGCTGTTTTTT.